Listed here are 26 T cell receptor beta chains from one sample, sequenced in a study of cytomegalovirus exposure and HLA in healthy donors. Researchers ran the PCR with 60 Vbeta and 13 Jbeta primers. Method: immunoSEQ multiplex PCR; TCRdb's copy keeps in-frame clones and lacks some. The sample lists around 160,000 clones; 79% were seen once. Sequencing was done on a sample of PBMCs. These receptors all stem from a woman between 40 and 50 years old in good health and CMV-seropositive.

The chain employs TRBV9 and TRBJ2-5, with 10 bases aligning to TRBD2. V gave up 0 bases and J gave up 2 bases; unmatched junction bases: 7. The CDR3 loop spans 17 amino acids. The germline gives CDR1 SGDLS, CDR2 YYNGEE. CDR3 region: CASSVGGSGGPQETQYF. The CDR3 coding sequence is TGTGCCAGCAGCGTAGGAGGTAGCGGGGGGCCTCAAGAGACCCAGTACTTC.

Here the CDR3 DNA reads TGTGCCAGCAGTGAATCTAGCGACCAAGAGACCCAGTACTTC. As protein: CASSESSDQETQYF. The chain uses TRBV6-4 and TRBJ2-5, with D perhaps matching TRBD2 (6 bases). The CDR3 runs 14 residues. Per germline, CDR1 MRHNA and CDR2 SNTAGT. V was pared by 3 bases and J by 0 bases, with 8 bases between.

The rearrangement uses TRBV28 and TRBJ1-5; D is uncertain. In germline, CDR1 is MDHEN, CDR2 SYDVKM. The CDR3 has 16 amino acids. Trimming shortened V by 2 bases and J by 0 bases, and 11 bases separated the two germline ends. The CDR3 bases are TGTGCCAGCAGTTTACCCTTTCACGGTAGCAATCAGCCCCAGCATTTT. Translated, it gives CASSLPFHGSNQPQHF.

The CDR3 DNA follows: TGTGCCAGCAGCTCCACCGGGTCTAGGACAGATACGCAGTATTTT. It specifies CASSSTGSRTDTQYF. The rearrangement uses TRBV7-2 and TRBJ2-3; D ambiguous. Germline loops: CDR1 SGHTA, CDR2 FQGNSA. This CDR3 has 15 amino acids. The ends were cut back, 4 bases at V and 3 bases at J, with 14 bases in the middle. The whole variable domain, remainder taken from reference TRBV7-2 and TRBJ2-3, is GAGVSQSPSNKVTEKGKDVELRCDPISGHTALYWYRQSLGQGLEFLIYFQGNSAPDKSGLPSDRFSAERTGGSVSTLTIQRTQQEDSAVYLCASSSTGSRTDTQYFGPGTRLTVL.

The chain recombines TRBV7-7 with TRBJ2-2; D is perhaps TRBD1 (6 bases). In germline, CDR1 is SSHAT, CDR2 FNYEAQ (reference sequence). The CDR3 consists of 14 residues. Trimming stripped 8 bases from V and 2 bases from J, with 12 bases between. The CDR3 region is CASGRDINTGELFF. DNA for the CDR3: TGTGCCAGCGGTCGGGACATTAACACCGGGGAGCTGTTTTTT.

This clone was seen only a few times. CDR3 region: CASSLHFNYEQYF. CDR3 coding DNA: TGTGCCAGCAGTTTACATTTTAACTACGAGCAGTACTTC. The chain uses TRBV6-1 and TRBJ2-7; D remains unclear. The germline V gene has CDR1 MNHNS and CDR2 SASEGT. The CDR3 loop spans 13 amino acids. With 5 bases removed from V and 3 bases from J, the gap between germline ends came to 11 bases.

The rearrangement uses TRBV6-6 and TRBJ1-5; possible D gene TRBD1, 6 bases. CDR1 MNHNY and CDR2 SVGAGI come from the germline V gene (reference sequence). Trimming pared 6 bases from V and 2 bases from J, leaving 17 bases between. CDR3 length equals 16 residues. The CDR3 reads CASSTAGTLGNQPQHF. The CDR3 nucleotides read TGTGCCAGCAGCACGGCCGGGACATTGGGCAATCAGCCCCAGCATTTT.

The chain carries TRBV28 and TRBJ1-5; 9 nucleotides match TRBD1. The CDR3 is 15 residues long. V gave up 6 bases and J gave up 4 bases; unmatched junction bases: 7. Germline V CDR1 and CDR2: MDHEN, SYDVKM. Here the CDR3 DNA reads TGTGCCAGCAGCCCCCTCGGGACAGGGAATCAGCCCCAGCATTTT. This codes for CASSPLGTGNQPQHF.

This sequence joins TRBV5-1 and TRBJ2-7; D is possibly TRBD1 (6 bases). The V end lost 0 bases, the J end lost 2 bases, and 9 bases lay between the germline ends. This CDR3 is 14 amino acids long. The germline CDR1 and CDR2 sequences are SGHRS and YFSETQ. The CDR3 reads CASSLATGPYEQYF. As DNA, the CDR3 is TGCGCCAGCAGCTTGGCGACAGGCCCCTACGAGCAGTACTTC.

CDR3 sequence: CSVGADSRPGGYTF. In DNA, the CDR3 is TGCAGCGTTGGGGCCGACAGTCGCCCCGGGGGCTACACCTTC. This chain links TRBV29-1 with TRBJ1-2, with D maybe TRBD1 (5 bases). CDR1 and CDR2 (germline): SQVTM, ANQGSEA. The CDR3 has 14 amino acids. Trimming removed 4 bases from V and 8 bases from J, with 20 bases in between.

This chain connects TRBV11-2 to TRBJ2-7; 12 bases align to TRBD2. CDR3 size: 14 residues. Germline values: CDR1 SGHAT, CDR2 FQNNGV. V lost 5 bases to trimming and J lost 3 bases; unmatched junction nucleotides: 2. The CDR3: CASSQLAGGYEQYF. For the CDR3, the DNA is TGTGCCAGCAGCCAACTAGCGGGGGGCTACGAGCAGTACTTC.

The chain joins TRBV9 to TRBJ1-2, with D unresolved. V was pared by 0 bases and J by 3 bases, with 9 bases between. The CDR3 runs to 14 residues. Per the germline V gene, CDR1 is SGDLS and CDR2 is YYNGEE. CDR3 sequence (DNA): TGTGCCAGCAGCGTAGCAGGCCTGGACTATGGCTACACCTTC. Its protein product is CASSVAGLDYGYTF. Using reference TRBV9 and TRBJ1-2 for the parts outside the CDR3, the full variable domain is DSGVTQTPKHLITATGQRVTLRCSPRSGDLSVYWYQQSLDQGLQFLIQYYNGEERAKGNILERFSAQQFPDLHSELNLSSLELGDSALYFCASSVAGLDYGYTFGSGTRLTVV.

The chain recombines TRBV30 with TRBJ1-2; a weak D match, TRBD1 (6 bases). Germline V gene sequence: CDR1 GTSNPN, CDR2 SVGIG (reference sequence). The CDR3 spans 12 residues. Trimming stripped 3 bases from V and 4 bases from J, with 9 bases between. CDR3 residues: CAWRQGAYGYTF. CDR3 DNA: TGTGCCTGGAGACAGGGAGCCTATGGCTACACCTTC. The full variable domain, completed using reference TRBV30 and TRBJ1-2, is SQTIHQWPATLVQPVGSPLSLECTVEGTSNPNLYWYRQAAGRGLQLLFYSVGIGQISSEVPQNLSASRPQDRQFILSSKKLLLSDSGFYLCAWRQGAYGYTFGSGTRLTVV.

CDR3 region: CASSGQGSSYGYTF. DNA of the CDR3: TGTGCCAGCAGTGGACAGGGGAGTAGCTATGGCTACACCTTC. The genes are TRBV28 and TRBJ1-2, with TRBD1 matching 9 bases. V dropped 5 bases and J dropped 4; count of bases not matched to a gene: 5. Germline assignment: CDR1 MDHEN and CDR2 SYDVKM. The CDR3 totals 14 residues.

This clone has a handful of counts. The rearrangement joins TRBV5-1 to TRBJ2-5; 10 nucleotides match TRBD2. The length of the CDR3 is 16 residues. The germline V gene encodes CDR1 SGHRS and CDR2 YFSETQ. V trimming: 4 bases; J trimming: 5 bases; junction bases outside the gene matches: 11. CDR3 region: CASSMRTSGRGETQYF. The CDR3 DNA sequence: TGCGCCAGCAGCATGAGGACTAGCGGACGGGGGGAGACCCAGTACTTC.

The chain carries TRBV28 and TRBJ1-5, with 7 bases identical to TRBD1. Germline CDR1 and CDR2: MDHEN and SYDVKM. There are 16 residues in the CDR3. J was trimmed by 6 bases and V by 2 bases; bases with no gene match: 10. For the CDR3, the DNA is TGTGCCAGCAGTTTAGGTGACAGGGTTATTGGTCAGCCCCAGCATTTT. Its protein is CASSLGDRVIGQPQHF. Supplemented by reference TRBV28 and TRBJ1-5, the full variable domain reads DVKVTQSSRYLVKRTGEKVFLECVQDMDHENMFWYRQDPGLGLRLIYFSYDVKMKEKGDIPEGYSVSREKKERFSLILESASTNQTSMYLCASSLGDRVIGQPQHFGDGTRLSIL.

This rearrangement joins TRBV5-1 to TRBJ2-1; the D gene is possibly TRBD2 (5 bases). Germline V lookup: CDR1 SGHRS, CDR2 YFSETQ. Trimming shortened V by 0 bases and J by 10 bases, and 14 bases separated the two germline ends. This CDR3 has 14 residues. CDR3 loop: CASSLEGPDLEQFF. CDR3 coding DNA: TGCGCCAGCAGCTTGGAGGGCCCGGACTTAGAGCAGTTCTTC.

This clone is a singleton in its sample. The sample holds other DNA sequences that translate to the same CDR3. The rearrangement links TRBV6-5 to TRBJ1-1, with D hard to call. V was pared by 0 bases and J by 0 bases, with 8 bases between. CDR3 length: 15 amino acids. CDR1 is MNHEY, CDR2 SVGAGI, per germline. CDR3 bases: TGTGCCAGCAGTTACTCTCCAGGTGTGAACACTGAAGCTTTCTTT. Translated, it gives CASSYSPGVNTEAFF.

The CDR3 reads CASSPGTTPKTQYF. In DNA form, the CDR3 reads TGTGCCAGCAGCCCCGGGACTACCCCAAAGACCCAGTACTTC. The rearrangement joins TRBV28 to TRBJ2-5, with TRBD2 identical over 7 bases. CDR3 length equals 14 residues. In germline, CDR1 is MDHEN, CDR2 SYDVKM. J was trimmed by 6 bases and V by 6 bases; bases with no gene match: 10.

The DNA of the CDR3 is TGTGCCAGCAGCTACAGGGTGGGTGGCTACACCTTC. It codes for CASSYRVGGYTF. The rearrangement uses TRBV5-6 and TRBJ1-2, with a tentative D call TRBD1 (6 bases). Germline V gene data show CDR1 as SGHDT and CDR2 as YYEEEE. Trimming cost V 3 bases and J 7 bases, with 10 bases left between them. The CDR3 runs to 12 residues.

V and J are TRBV9 and TRBJ1-1; TRBD1 aligns across 7 bases. The junction had 5 bases not matched to a gene; V was cut back by 2 bases and J by 7 bases. Germline V lookup: CDR1 SGDLS, CDR2 YYNGEE. CDR3 length: 13 amino acids. The CDR3 bases are TGTGCCAGCAGCGTGACAGGGCCCCATGAAGCTTTCTTT. Its translation is CASSVTGPHEAFF.

The rearrangement links TRBV18 to TRBJ2-2, with D tentatively TRBD2 (5 bases). From germline, CDR1 is KGHSH and CDR2 LQKENI. The V end lost 6 bases, the J end lost 4 bases, and 21 bases lay between the germline ends. The CDR3 extends over 17 amino acids. This chain's CDR3 is CASSPFGGGPSTGELFF. The CDR3 nucleotides are TGTGCCAGCTCCCCCTTCGGTGGAGGCCCGAGCACCGGGGAGCTGTTTTTT.

The rearrangement joins TRBV18 to TRBJ2-3, with 9 bases aligning to TRBD1. CDR1 KGHSH and CDR2 LQKENI come from the germline V gene. There are 17 residues in the CDR3. The ends lost 4 bases at V and 0 bases at J; junction bases unmatched: 8. The CDR3 bases are TGTGCCAGCTCACAGACCGTGGGGACAGGGAGCACAGATACGCAGTATTTT. Its protein product is CASSQTVGTGSTDTQYF.

The chain is built from TRBV13 and TRBJ2-3; 7 bases map to TRBD2. CDR1 PRHDT and CDR2 FYEKMQ come from the germline V gene (reference sequence). V lost 6 bases, J lost 2 bases, and 5 bases stayed unmatched. The CDR3 is 14 amino acids. CDR3 DNA sequence: TGTGCCAGCAGTCACGGGGGGTCCACAGATACGCAGTATTTT. Its translation is CASSHGGSTDTQYF.

The chain recombines TRBV6-5 with TRBJ1-3; 7 bases line up with TRBD1. Germline V gene data show CDR1 as MNHEY and CDR2 as SVGAGI. Germline trimming cut 8 bases from V and 1 base from J; bases unmatched to any gene: 5. The CDR3 loop spans 14 amino acids. The CDR3: CASFQGVSGNTIYF. CDR3 nucleotide sequence: TGTGCCAGCTTTCAGGGGGTTTCTGGAAACACCATATATTTT.

This clone was counted a few times. Its ends do not fully match the called genes, so a read error is possible. V gene TRBV7-9 combines with J gene TRBJ2-5; TRBD2 agrees at 13 bases. CDR1 is SEHNR, CDR2 FQNEAQ, per germline (reference sequence). The CDR3 is 17 residues long. The CDR3 sequence: CSSSSWTSGGPQETQYF. The CDR3, as DNA: TGTTCCAGCAGCTCCTGGACTAGCGGGGGCCCCCAGGAGACCCAGTACTTC.